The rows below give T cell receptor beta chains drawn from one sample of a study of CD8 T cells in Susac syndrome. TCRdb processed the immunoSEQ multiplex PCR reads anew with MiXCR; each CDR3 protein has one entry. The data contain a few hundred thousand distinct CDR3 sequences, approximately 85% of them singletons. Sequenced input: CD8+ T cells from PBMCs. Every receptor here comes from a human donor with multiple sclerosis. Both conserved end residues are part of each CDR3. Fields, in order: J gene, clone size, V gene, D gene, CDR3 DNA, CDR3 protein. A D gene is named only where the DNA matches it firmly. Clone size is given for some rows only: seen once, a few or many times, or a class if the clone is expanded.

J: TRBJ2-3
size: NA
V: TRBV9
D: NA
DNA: TGTGCCAGCAGCGTAGGGGGTCTCACAGATACGCAGTATTTT
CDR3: CASSVGGLTDTQYF

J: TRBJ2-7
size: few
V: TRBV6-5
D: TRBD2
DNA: TGTGCCAGCAGTCCGGGGAGGGCGGGGAACTACGAGCAGTACTTC
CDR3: CASSPGRAGNYEQYF

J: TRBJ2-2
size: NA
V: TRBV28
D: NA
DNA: TGTGCCAGCAGTTTAATGGCAGGGGACGCCACCGGGGAGCTGTTTTTT
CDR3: CASSLMAGDATGELFF

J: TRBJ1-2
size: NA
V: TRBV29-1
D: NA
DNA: TGCAGCGTTGAAGATCTAGAGGGAGGGTATGGCTACACCTTC
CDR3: CSVEDLEGGYGYTF

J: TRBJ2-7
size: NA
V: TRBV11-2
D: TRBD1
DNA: TGTGCCAGCAGCTCGACATTGACAGGGGGTTCCTACGAGCAGTACTTC
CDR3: CASSSTLTGGSYEQYF

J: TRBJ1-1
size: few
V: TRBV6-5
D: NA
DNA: TGTGCCAGCAGTTACCCCAGGTACCCAGAGAACACTGAAGCTTTCTTT
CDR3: CASSYPRYPENTEAFF

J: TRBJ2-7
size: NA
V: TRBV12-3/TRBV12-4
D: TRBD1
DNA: TGTGCCAGCAGTTTGTCGCAGGGGGCTTCCTACGAGCAGTACTTC
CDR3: CASSLSQGASYEQYF

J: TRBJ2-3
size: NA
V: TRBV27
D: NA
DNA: TGTGCCAGCAGCTCACAGGGCTCGGATACGCAGTATTTT
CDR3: CASSSQGSDTQYF

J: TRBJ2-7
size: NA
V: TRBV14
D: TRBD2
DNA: TGTGCCAGCAGTCAAATCGGGAGGGCCGCGCAGTACTTC
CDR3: CASSQIGRAAQYF

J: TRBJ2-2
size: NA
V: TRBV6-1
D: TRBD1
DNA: TGTGCCAGCAGTCAGGGGGTAACGAACACCGGGGAGCTGTTTTTT
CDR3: CASSQGVTNTGELFF

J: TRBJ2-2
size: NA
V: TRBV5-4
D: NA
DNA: TGTGCCAGCAGCTTGACTCCCGGGGAGCTGTTTTTT
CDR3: CASSLTPGELFF

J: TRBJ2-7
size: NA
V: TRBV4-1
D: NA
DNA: TGCGCCAGCAGCCAAGTTCTAGCCCTCGAGCAGTACTTC
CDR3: CASSQVLALEQYF

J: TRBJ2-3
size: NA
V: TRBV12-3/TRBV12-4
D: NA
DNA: TGTGCCAGCAGTTTAATGCGGGATGGGGCAGATACGCAGTATTTT
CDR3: CASSLMRDGADTQYF

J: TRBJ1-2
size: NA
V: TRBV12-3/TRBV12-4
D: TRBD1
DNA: TGTGCCAGCAGTTTAACAGGGGGCGCGGGTGGCTACACCTTC
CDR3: CASSLTGGAGGYTF

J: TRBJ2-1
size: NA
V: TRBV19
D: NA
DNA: TGTGCCAGTAGTATAGCTCCGCCCAATGAGCAGTTCTTC
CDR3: CASSIAPPNEQFF

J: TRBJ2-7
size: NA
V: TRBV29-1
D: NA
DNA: TGCAGCGTTGAAGTGGGCTCTGGCGAGCAGTACTTC
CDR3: CSVEVGSGEQYF

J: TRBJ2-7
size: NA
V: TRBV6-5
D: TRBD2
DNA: TGTGCCAGCAGTTCCGAACTAGCGGGCGCGCCCTACGAGCAGTACTTC
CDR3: CASSSELAGAPYEQYF

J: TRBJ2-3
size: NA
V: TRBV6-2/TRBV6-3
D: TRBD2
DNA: TGTGCCAGCAGTTGGACTAGCGGGACCACAAGGGGGACAGATACGCAGTATTTT
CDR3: CASSWTSGTTRGTDTQYF

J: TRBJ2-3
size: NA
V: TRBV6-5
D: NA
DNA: TGTGCCAGCAGTTACCGGTCTGGGGCAGATACGCAGTATTTT
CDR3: CASSYRSGADTQYF

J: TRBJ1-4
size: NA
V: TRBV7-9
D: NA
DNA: TGTGCCAGCAGTCCAGGCTTTGGGACGGAGAATGAAAAACTGTTTTTT
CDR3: CASSPGFGTENEKLFF

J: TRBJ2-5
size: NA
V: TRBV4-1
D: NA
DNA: TGCGCCAGCAGCCAAGTCAGTGAGTTTGAGACCCAGTACTTC
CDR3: CASSQVSEFETQYF

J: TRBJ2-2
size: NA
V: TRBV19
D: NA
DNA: TGTGCCAGTATGTGGGGAGGAGCCGGGGAGCTGTTTTTT
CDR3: CASMWGGAGELFF

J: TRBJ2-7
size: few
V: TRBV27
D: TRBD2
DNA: TGTGCCAGCCGATTAGCGGGGGGCTACGAGCAGTACTTC
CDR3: CASRLAGGYEQYF

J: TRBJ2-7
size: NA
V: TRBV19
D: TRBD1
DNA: TGTGCCAGTAGTAATGGACAGGGGTCCGAGCAGTACTTC
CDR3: CASSNGQGSEQYF

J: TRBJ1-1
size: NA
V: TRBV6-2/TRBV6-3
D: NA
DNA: TGTGCCAGCAGTTACGGTTTTTTGGTCACTGAAGCTTTCTTT
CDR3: CASSYGFLVTEAFF

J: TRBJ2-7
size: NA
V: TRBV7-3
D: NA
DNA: TGTGCCAGCAGCTTAAAGGGCCTTAGCTCCTACGAGCAGTACTTC
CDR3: CASSLKGLSSYEQYF